Presented here are 4 T cell receptor beta chains from one specimen sequenced in a study of spatial heterogeneity in lung cancer. A single record per CDR3 protein comes from TCRdb applying MiXCR to the 5' RACE reads. The sample includes around 27,000 distinct CDR3 sequences, more than 4.5% of them seen just once. Stated time point: blood at routine non-recurrence follow-up after resection. Here the sequenced sample was PBMCs, taken at follow-up. The receptors here all came from a female donor with early-stage non-small cell lung cancer.

This clonotype was picked up many times. The chain employs TRBV7-2 and TRBJ2-1; 10 positions match TRBD2. The CDR3 is 15 amino acids. Losses at the gene ends were 7 bases for V and 0 bases for J; bases not matched to a gene: 3. Per germline, CDR1 SGHTA and CDR2 FQGNSA. The CDR3 here is CASKREGSSYNEQFF. CDR3 in DNA: TGTGCCAGCAAGCGGGAGGGAAGCTCCTACAATGAGCAGTTCTTC. Full variable domain (missing parts from reference TRBV7-2 and TRBJ2-1): GAGVSQSPSNKVTEKGKDVELRCDPISGHTALYWYRQSLGQGLEFLIYFQGNSAPDKSGLPSDRFSAERTGGSVSTLTIQRTQQEDSAVYLCASKREGSSYNEQFFGPGTRLTVL.

Ten or more counts support this clonotype. The chain links TRBV10-3 to TRBJ2-7; D gene ambiguous. The CDR3 is 13 amino acids. The germline V gene has CDR1 ENHRY and CDR2 SYGVKD. V was cut by 7 bases and J by 2 bases, with 12 bases left in between. The CDR3 loop is CAINYDPAYEQYF. The CDR3 nucleotides are TGTGCCATCAACTACGACCCGGCCTACGAGCAGTACTTC.

The table lists this clonotype with many counts. This chain connects TRBV7-2 to TRBJ2-5, with D unclear. This CDR3 has 13 amino acids. Germline lookup yields CDR1 SGHTA and CDR2 FQGNSA. The germline V and J ends were trimmed by 4 bases and 1 base, with 7 bases remaining between them. CDR3 protein: CASSYTFQETQYF. The CDR3 DNA sequence: TGTGCCAGCAGCTATACTTTCCAAGAGACCCAGTACTTC.

This clonotype came up a few times. V and J are TRBV12-3 or TRBV12-4 and TRBJ2-7; D perhaps matches TRBD2 (6 bases). This CDR3 region has 12 residues. V was shortened by 6 bases and J by 6 bases, with 12 bases between the two germline ends. Here the CDR3 DNA reads TGTGCCAGCAGGACCCTGGGGGGCGAGCAGTACTTC. Its translation: CASRTLGGEQYF.